This TCR beta chain was identified during a study of cytomegalovirus exposure and HLA in healthy donors. Findings and limits, study-wide: In most subjects, TCR beta sequences reportedly gave accurate predictions of HLA-A and HLA-B alleles. The later analysis indicated that the majority of CMV-associated TCR beta chains appeared HLA-restricted. Reportedly, fewer N-insertions than the approximately 690-donor mean appeared in an Asian-associated ancestry cluster in a later analysis. The study recorded over 150 TCR beta chains that were cytomegalovirus-associated.

It was with 60 Vbeta and 13 Jbeta primers that the PCR ran. Data came from immunoSEQ multiplex PCR; TCRdb stores just in-frame clones and leaves some out. The data hold roughly 140,000 clones, with about 80% observed a single time. In regard to this clone: Antigen: not known.

V was cut by 4 bases and J by 4 bases, with 20 bases left in between. Looked up from germline, CDR1 is LNHDA and CDR2 is SQIVND (reference sequence). The CDR3 has 17 amino acids. The sequence came from a male donor in good health and CMV-seronegative. The chain joins TRBV19 to TRBJ2-1, with D tentatively TRBD2 (6 bases). Sequences were obtained from PBMCs. CDR3 amino acids: CASSRRSPGLGYNEQFF. The CDR3 coding sequence is TGTGCCAGTAGTAGACGATCCCCGGGACTCGGATACAATGAGCAGTTCTTC.